This T cell receptor beta chain derives from a study of blood T cell repertoires in COVID-19. Germline V gives CDR1 MNHEY, CDR2 SVGEGT. Trimming left V 2 bases short and J 0 bases short, with 14 bases between. This CDR3 region has 17 residues. In the authors' workflow: Amplifying reference gene primers gave estimates of nucleated cell counts. Here immunoSEQ multiplex PCR was the method, and the copy in TCRdb shows in-frame clones only, minus some. V and J calls and clone size follow that table, whereas D and trimming were derived from the DNA. The data hold about 300,000 clones, with 83% observed a single time.

The sequencing sample was made of peripheral blood. This chain joins TRBV6-2 or TRBV6-3 and TRBJ1-3; D not certain. This sequence originates from a woman aged 45-65 years who had recovered from COVID-19. CDR3 coding DNA: TGTGCCAGCAGTTACGGGCGGACTCAGAGCTCTGGAAACACCATATATTTT. Translation gives CASSYGRTQSSGNTIYF.